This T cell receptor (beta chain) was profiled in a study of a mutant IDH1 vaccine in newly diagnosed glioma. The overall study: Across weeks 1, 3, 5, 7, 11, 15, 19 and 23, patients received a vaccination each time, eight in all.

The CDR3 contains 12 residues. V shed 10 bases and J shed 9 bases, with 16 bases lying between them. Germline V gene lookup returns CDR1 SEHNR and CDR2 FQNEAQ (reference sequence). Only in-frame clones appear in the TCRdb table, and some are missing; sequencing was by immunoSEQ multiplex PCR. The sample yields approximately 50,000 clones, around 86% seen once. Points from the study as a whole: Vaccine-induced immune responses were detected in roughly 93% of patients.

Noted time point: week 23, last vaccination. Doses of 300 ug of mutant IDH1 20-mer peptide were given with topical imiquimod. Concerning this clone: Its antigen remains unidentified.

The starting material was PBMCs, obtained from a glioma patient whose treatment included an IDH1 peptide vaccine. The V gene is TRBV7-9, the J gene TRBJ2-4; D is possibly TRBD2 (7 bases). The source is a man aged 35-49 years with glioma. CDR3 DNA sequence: TGTGCCACCGAGCCAGGGGAGGGCATTCAGTACTTC. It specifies CATEPGEGIQYF. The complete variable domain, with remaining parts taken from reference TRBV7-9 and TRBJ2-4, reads DTGVSQNPRHKITKRGQNVTFRCDPISEHNRLYWYRQTLGQGPEFLTYFQNEAQLEKSRLLSDRFSAERPKGSFSTLEIQRTEQGDSAMYLCATEPGEGIQYFGAGTRLSVL.